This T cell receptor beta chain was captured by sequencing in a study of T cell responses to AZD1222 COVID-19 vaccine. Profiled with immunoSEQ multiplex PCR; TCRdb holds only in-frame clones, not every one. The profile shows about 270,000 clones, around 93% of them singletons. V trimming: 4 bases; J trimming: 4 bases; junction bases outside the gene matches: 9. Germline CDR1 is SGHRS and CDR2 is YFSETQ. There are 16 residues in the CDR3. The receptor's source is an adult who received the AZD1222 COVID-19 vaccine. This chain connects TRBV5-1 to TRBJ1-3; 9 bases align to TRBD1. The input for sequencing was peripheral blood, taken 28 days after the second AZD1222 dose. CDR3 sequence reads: CASSTGQGIAGNTIYF. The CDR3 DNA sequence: TGCGCCAGCAGCACCGGACAGGGGATCGCAGGAAACACCATATATTTT.